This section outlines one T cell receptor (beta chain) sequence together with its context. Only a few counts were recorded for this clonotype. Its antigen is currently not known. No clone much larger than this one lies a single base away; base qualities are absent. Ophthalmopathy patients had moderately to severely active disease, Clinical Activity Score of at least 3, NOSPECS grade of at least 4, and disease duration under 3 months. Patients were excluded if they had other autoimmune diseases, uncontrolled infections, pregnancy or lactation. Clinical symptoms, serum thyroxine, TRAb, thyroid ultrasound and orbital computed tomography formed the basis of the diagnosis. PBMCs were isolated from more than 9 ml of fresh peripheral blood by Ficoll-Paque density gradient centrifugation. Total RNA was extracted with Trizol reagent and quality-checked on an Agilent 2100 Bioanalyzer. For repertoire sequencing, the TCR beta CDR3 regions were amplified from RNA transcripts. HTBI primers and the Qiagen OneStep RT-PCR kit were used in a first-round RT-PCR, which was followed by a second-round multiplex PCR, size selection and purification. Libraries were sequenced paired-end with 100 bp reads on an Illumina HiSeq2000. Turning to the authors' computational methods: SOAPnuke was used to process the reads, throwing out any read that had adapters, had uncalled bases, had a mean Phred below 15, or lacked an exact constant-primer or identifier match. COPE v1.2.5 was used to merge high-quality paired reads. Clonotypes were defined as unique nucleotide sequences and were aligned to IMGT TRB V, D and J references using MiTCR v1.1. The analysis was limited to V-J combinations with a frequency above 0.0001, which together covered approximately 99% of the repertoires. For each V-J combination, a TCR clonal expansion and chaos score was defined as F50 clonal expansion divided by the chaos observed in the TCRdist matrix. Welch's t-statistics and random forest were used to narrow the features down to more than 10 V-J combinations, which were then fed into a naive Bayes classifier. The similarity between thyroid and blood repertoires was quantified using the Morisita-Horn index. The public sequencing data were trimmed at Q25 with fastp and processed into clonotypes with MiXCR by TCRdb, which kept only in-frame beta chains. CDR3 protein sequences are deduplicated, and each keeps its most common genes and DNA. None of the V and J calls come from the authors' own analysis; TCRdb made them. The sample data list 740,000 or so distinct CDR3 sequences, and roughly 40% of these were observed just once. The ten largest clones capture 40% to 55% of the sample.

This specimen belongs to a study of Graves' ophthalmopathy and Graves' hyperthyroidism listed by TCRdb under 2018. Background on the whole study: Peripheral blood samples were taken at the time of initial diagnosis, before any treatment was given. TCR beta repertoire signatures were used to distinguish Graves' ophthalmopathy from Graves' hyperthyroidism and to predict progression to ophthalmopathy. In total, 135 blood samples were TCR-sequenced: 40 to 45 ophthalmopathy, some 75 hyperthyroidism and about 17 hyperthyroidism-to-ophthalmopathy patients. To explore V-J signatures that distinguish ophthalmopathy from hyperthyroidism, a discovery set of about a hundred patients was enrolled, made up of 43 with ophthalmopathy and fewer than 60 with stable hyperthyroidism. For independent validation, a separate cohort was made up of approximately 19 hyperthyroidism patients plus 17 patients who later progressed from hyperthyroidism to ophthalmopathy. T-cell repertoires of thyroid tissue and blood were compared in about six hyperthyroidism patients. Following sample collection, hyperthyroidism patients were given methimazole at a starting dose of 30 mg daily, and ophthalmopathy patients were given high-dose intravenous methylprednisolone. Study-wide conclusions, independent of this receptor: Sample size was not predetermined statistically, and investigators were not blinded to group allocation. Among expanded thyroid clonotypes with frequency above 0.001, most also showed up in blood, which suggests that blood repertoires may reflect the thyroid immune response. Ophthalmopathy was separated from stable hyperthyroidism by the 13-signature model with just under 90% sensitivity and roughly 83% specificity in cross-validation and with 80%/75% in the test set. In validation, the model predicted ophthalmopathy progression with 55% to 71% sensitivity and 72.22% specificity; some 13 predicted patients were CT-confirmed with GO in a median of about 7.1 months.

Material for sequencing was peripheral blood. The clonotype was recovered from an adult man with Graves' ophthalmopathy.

At the DNA level, the sequence is TGTGCCAGCAGCGTGGACAGCTACGGGACTGAAGCTTTCTTT. Translated, it reads CASSVDSYGTEAFF. The chain is encoded by TRBV9 joined to TRBJ1-1; TRBD1 is possibly the D segment (6 matching bases). CDR1 is given as SGDLS and CDR2 as YYNGEE, both from the germline V gene. The CDR3 starts with the cysteine, ends with the phenylalanine, and has 14 residues. The DNA shown is the 42-base CDR3, in frame from base 1. V drops 2 bases and J drops 5 bases, leaving 13 bases in between. The variable domain in full, with residues beyond the CDR3 obtained from the reference TRBV9 and TRBJ1-1 genes, is DSGVTQTPKHLITATGQRVTLRCSPRSGDLSVYWYQQSLDQGLQFLIQYYNGEERAKGNILERFSAQQFPDLHSELNLSSLELGDSALYFCASSVDSYGTEAFFGQGTRLTVV.